The sequence of this T cell receptor (beta chain) was determined in a study of cytomegalovirus exposure and HLA in healthy donors. Produced via immunoSEQ multiplex PCR; TCRdb's table is partial and in-frame only. The data show about 130,000 clones, with 75% to 90% seen just once and 2% to 2.5% held by the top ten. Trimming pared 4 bases from V and 4 bases from J, leaving 11 bases between. In germline, CDR1 is SGHDN, CDR2 FVKESK. The CDR3 is made up of 13 amino acids. Material: PBMCs. The TCR sequence derives from a woman aged 18-29 years in good health and CMV-seronegative. The chain has TRBV14 and TRBJ2-7, with D tentatively TRBD2 (5 bases). CDR3 in DNA: TGTGCCAGCAGCCCCCGGACTGAGTACGAGCAGTACTTC. It is translated as CASSPRTEYEQYF.